Sequencing of this T cell receptor beta chain was carried out in a study of blood T cells in healthy people across ages. Study results and limitations: Comparison with aged donors showed that long-lived donors had more naive CD4+ cells and higher diversity. Estimated diversity across one million T cells was deemed an underestimate.

For every donor, a draw yielded around 10 milliliters of peripheral blood. Each sample gave at least 6 million isolated PBMCs. The table lists this clonotype with a few counts. The antigen is undetermined. Together with a sample-barcoded 5' primer, a J-beta primer mix was included in a second PCR lasting 7 to 11 cycles. TCRdb re-called the 5' RACE reads with MiXCR, one entry per CDR3 protein. The data show 1.5 million to 2 million distinct CDR3 sequences, around 42% seen once. CDR1 and CDR2 from the germline V gene are SEHNR and FQNEAQ (reference sequence). The CDR3 contains 14 residues. V lost 4 bases, J lost 6 bases, and 4 bases stayed unmatched.

This chain links TRBV7-9 with TRBJ1-5; 9 bases line up with TRBD1. Sequencing was done on a sample of blood. The TCR originated in a human donor in good health. Here the CDR3 DNA reads TGTGCCAGCAGCTCCGGGACAGGGACTCAGCCCCAGCATTTT. As protein: CASSSGTGTQPQHF. The full variable domain, its missing parts supplied by reference TRBV7-9 and TRBJ1-5, is DTGVSQNPRHKITKRGQNVTFRCDPISEHNRLYWYRQTLGQGPEFLTYFQNEAQLEKSRLLSDRFSAERPKGSFSTLEIQRTEQGDSAMYLCASSSGTGTQPQHFGDGTRLSIL.